The rows below give T cell receptor beta chains drawn from one sample of a study of OX40 agonist ivuxolimab in advanced cancers. The protocol was immunoSEQ multiplex PCR, while the TCRdb copy is restricted to in-frame clones and leaves out a portion. The profile shows about 48,000 clones, over 80% of them singletons. Source: CD4+ or CD8+ T cells sorted from blood, taken in a trial of the OX40 agonist ivuxolimab. The receptors originated from an adult with an advanced solid tumor such as melanoma, head and neck, liver or kidney cancer. The CDR3 runs from the conserved cysteine through the conserved F or W. D genes are given only for firm matches.

J gene,V gene,D gene,CDR3 protein,CDR3 DNA
TRBJ1-1,TRBV7-9,NA,CASSPPPPGTNTEAFF,TGTGCCAGCAGCCCTCCCCCGCCAGGGACGAACACTGAAGCTTTCTTT
TRBJ2-7,TRBV5-1,NA,CASSWSPGQKDEQYF,TGCGCCAGCAGCTGGAGCCCGGGGCAAAAGGACGAGCAGTACTTC
TRBJ1-1,TRBV19,NA,CASRGGGATEAFF,TGTGCCAGTAGGGGGGGAGGGGCCACTGAAGCTTTCTTT
TRBJ1-1,TRBV6-5,NA,CASSYSPGGNTEAFF,TGTGCCAGCAGTTACTCCCCCGGGGGGAACACTGAAGCTTTCTTT
TRBJ1-2,TRBV13,NA,CASSLGLLAGYTF,TGTGCCAGCAGCTTAGGCCTTCTCGCTGGCTACACCTTC
TRBJ2-1,TRBV10-2,NA,CASGQYNEQFF,TGCGCCAGCGGACAGTACAATGAGCAGTTCTTC
TRBJ2-3,TRBV28,NA,CASSLGDWASDTQYF,TGTGCCAGCAGTTTAGGGGACTGGGCGTCAGATACGCAGTATTTT
TRBJ1-6,TRBV2,NA,CASSDLNLRALHF,TGTGCCAGCAGCGATTTGAATTTACGGGCCCTCCACTTT
TRBJ2-1,TRBV5-4,TRBD2,CASSLNRGGTYNEQFF,TGTGCCAGCAGCTTGAATCGGGGGGGCACCTACAATGAGCAGTTCTTC
TRBJ2-3,TRBV7-8,NA,CASSLLPDTQYF,TGTGCCAGCAGCTTACTCCCAGATACGCAGTATTTT